This entry concerns a single TCR beta chain. The target antigen is unknown. Cultured CD4+ T-cell DNA underwent Oncomine TCR Beta short-read sequencing. MiXCR, run by TCRdb on the PCR reads, gives a single entry per CDR3 protein. Here the sample spans roughly 15,000 distinct CDR3 sequences, about 48% being singletons. The data originate from a study of vaccination and CD4 T cells after COVID-19. About the research overall: Median time from COVID diagnosis to post-COVID sampling was approximately 3.5 months (35 to 161).

The time point here: late sampling 161 to 241 days after vaccination in a few convalescent patients. Described treatment: approximately 10-day PBMC culture with coronavirus spike peptide pools or control peptides (ViraFEST assay). The TCR sequence derives from a human donor who had recovered from COVID-19. This material consisted of CD4+ T cells from blood, cultured in vitro, taken about 7 months after SARS-CoV-2 vaccination.

The CDR3 DNA sequence: TGTGCCAGCAGCGCTCGGGACAGTCATAATTCACCCCTCCACTTT. This gives the protein CASSARDSHNSPLHF. The J gene is TRBJ1-6, the V gene TRBV7-9; 7 bases agree with TRBD1. The CDR3 totals 15 residues. J was trimmed by 5 bases and V by 5 bases; bases with no gene match: 6. Germline V gene lookup returns CDR1 SEHNR and CDR2 FQNEAQ (reference sequence).